This T cell receptor (beta chain) derives from a study of cytotoxic CD8 clonotypes in ibrutinib-treated CLL. At the level of the study: Recorded responses included about 25 partial and 2 complete; following median around 73 months, approximately 14 stayed remitted and roughly twelve progressed. Findings of the study overall: Clonality grew at ibrutinib response; at progression, it decreased back toward baseline.

The CDR3 has 15 amino acids. V was shortened by 0 bases and J by 1 base, with 10 bases between the two germline ends. Germline assignment: CDR1 MNHEY and CDR2 SVGAGI. Measured with immunoSEQ multiplex PCR; TCRdb has only the in-frame clones, and not every one. The sample consists of around 150,000 clones, about 84% of them appearing once. Details on this clone: As yet, its antigen is unknown.

The clonotype comes from a human donor with chronic lymphocytic leukemia. The material sequenced was PBMCs, taken after 36 months of ibrutinib treatment. The J gene is TRBJ2-7, the V gene TRBV6-5; possibly TRBD1 for D (7 bases). CDR3 loop: CASSYSAGQSYEQYF. The CDR3 DNA reads as TGTGCCAGCAGTTACTCGGCGGGACAGTCCTACGAGCAGTACTTC.